These 24 T cell receptor beta chains share one sample of origin, sequenced in a study of control samples from healthy donors and cancer patients. The protocol was immunoSEQ multiplex PCR, while the TCRdb copy is restricted to in-frame clones and leaves out a portion. Among roughly 70,000 clones listed, around 93% were seen once. Source material: blood. The receptor source for this set is a woman aged 25-40 years in good health.

The chain couples TRBV5-1 to TRBJ1-5, with a tentative D call TRBD1 (6 bases). CDR1 SGHRS and CDR2 YFSETQ come from the germline V gene. With 0 bases removed from V and 3 bases from J, the gap between germline ends came to 7 bases. The CDR3 has 14 residues. This CDR3 is CASSLGQDNQPQHF. DNA for the CDR3: TGCGCCAGCAGCTTGGGACAGGACAATCAGCCCCAGCATTTT. Filled out from reference TRBV5-1 and TRBJ1-5, the complete variable domain reads KAGVTQTPRYLIKTRGQQVTLSCSPISGHRSVSWYQQTPGQGLQFLFEYFSETQRNKGNFPGRFSGRQFSNSRSEMNVSTLELGDSALYLCASSLGQDNQPQHFGDGTRLSIL.

The chain combines TRBV4-1 with TRBJ1-1; D ambiguous. The CDR3 is 14 residues long. Germline V gene sequence: CDR1 MGHRA, CDR2 YSYEKL. Trimming cost V 0 bases and J 7 bases, with 12 bases left between them. CDR3 residues: CASSQDRGTVEAFF. The CDR3 nucleotides read TGCGCCAGCAGCCAAGATCGAGGTACGGTTGAAGCTTTCTTT.

The chain combines TRBV6-5 with TRBJ1-2; D perhaps matches TRBD1 (5 bases). Germline values: CDR1 MNHEY, CDR2 SVGAGI. V was shortened by 6 bases and J by 2 bases, with 10 bases between the two germline ends. The CDR3 is made up of 13 amino acids. CDR3 nucleotides: TGTGCCAGCAGGGCCGGGGCCAACTATGGCTACACCTTC. Encoded protein: CASRAGANYGYTF.

The chain recombines TRBV18 with TRBJ1-2, with 7 positions matching TRBD1. V lost 5 bases and J lost 4; bases outside the gene matches: 4. This CDR3 region has 13 residues. The V gene's germline CDR1 is KGHSH and CDR2 LQKENI. CDR3 residues: CASSSGQVYGYTF. CDR3 bases: TGTGCCAGCTCATCTGGACAGGTCTATGGCTACACCTTC.

V gene TRBV12-3 or TRBV12-4 combines with J gene TRBJ1-5; the D gene is possibly TRBD1 (5 bases). The length of the CDR3 is 12 residues. V was trimmed by 6 bases and J by 5 bases, leaving 8 bases between them. CDR3: CASSGGDQPQHF. Here the CDR3 DNA reads TGTGCCAGCAGCGGGGGGGATCAGCCCCAGCATTTT.

The J gene is TRBJ2-3, the V gene TRBV7-9, with 13 bases lining up with TRBD2. The length of the CDR3 is 20 residues. The J segment lost 0 bases and the V segment lost 7 bases, leaving 16 bases of the junction unmatched. CDR1 and CDR2 from the germline V gene are SEHNR and FQNEAQ (reference sequence). This CDR3 reads CASTGLETSGGHRSTDTQYF. Here the CDR3 DNA reads TGTGCCAGCACCGGGCTTGAGACTAGCGGGGGGCATAGGAGCACAGATACGCAGTATTTT.

This chain uses TRBV28 with TRBJ1-5; 8 nucleotides match TRBD1. CDR3 length equals 15 residues. Germline loops: CDR1 MDHEN, CDR2 SYDVKM. Unmatched junction bases numbered 3, after V lost 2 bases and J lost 3 bases. CDR3 loop: CASSLGGQANQPQHF. The CDR3 DNA reads as TGTGCCAGCAGTTTAGGGGGACAGGCCAATCAGCCCCAGCATTTT.

This chain joins TRBV4-1 and TRBJ1-2; no firm D call. The V end lost 3 bases, the J end lost 5 bases, and 13 bases lay between the germline ends. Germline V CDR1 and CDR2: MGHRA, YSYEKL. The CDR3 length is 14 residues. This CDR3 reads CASSQVVGWYGYTF. Here the CDR3 DNA reads TGCGCCAGCAGCCAGGTAGTAGGGTGGTATGGCTACACCTTC.

This clone was detected only once. J is TRBJ1-6 and V is TRBV7-8, with D maybe TRBD1 (6 bases). The CDR3 has 15 amino acids. Between the trimmed V and J ends, which lost 1 base and 11 bases, there was a span of 15 bases. The germline CDR1 and CDR2 sequences are SGHVS and FQNEAQ. Written as DNA, the CDR3 is TGTGCCAGCAGCTTAGATACAGGGTTTCGGACACCCCTCCACTTT. Encoded protein: CASSLDTGFRTPLHF.

The CDR3, as DNA: TGTGCCAGCAGCTTAGGGCCGGGAAACTATGGCTACACCTTC. Its translation: CASSLGPGNYGYTF. The V gene is TRBV13, the J gene TRBJ1-2; the D is unclear. V was pared by 0 bases and J by 2 bases, with 7 bases between. Germline CDR1 is PRHDT and CDR2 is FYEKMQ (reference sequence). The CDR3 loop spans 14 amino acids.

V usage is TRBV9 and J usage is TRBJ1-6, with D perhaps TRBD1 (6 bases). Trimming cost V 4 bases and J 7 bases, with 15 bases left between them. This CDR3 is built from 15 residues. Looked up from germline, CDR1 is SGDLS and CDR2 is YYNGEE. This CDR3 is CASSLRGGGNSPLHF. CDR3 DNA: TGTGCCAGCAGCCTCCGGGGAGGGGGGAATTCACCCCTCCACTTT.

The V call is TRBV5-4, the J call TRBJ1-3; D not resolved. The CDR3 length is 14 residues. V was pared by 4 bases and J by 0 bases, with 8 bases between. Germline values: CDR1 SGHNT, CDR2 YYREEE (reference sequence). This chain's CDR3 is CASSADFSGNTIYF. The CDR3 DNA is TGTGCCAGCAGCGCCGACTTCTCTGGAAACACCATATATTTT.

The V call is TRBV3-1 (or the pseudogene TRBV3-2), the J call TRBJ1-6; D not resolved. CDR1 and CDR2 (germline): LGHDT, YNNKEL (reference sequence). Trimming shortened V by 0 bases and J by 9 bases, and 18 bases separated the two germline ends. The CDR3 is made up of 17 amino acids. The chain's CDR3 is CASSQDSVWPGGSPLHF. In nucleotides, the CDR3 is TGTGCCAGCAGCCAAGATTCCGTGTGGCCCGGCGGTTCACCCCTCCACTTT.

This chain joins TRBV27 and TRBJ2-7, with D perhaps TRBD1 (5 bases). Germline loops: CDR1 MNHEY, CDR2 SMNVEV (reference sequence). The CDR3 is 13 residues long. The V and J ends lost 3 bases and 5 bases respectively, with 11 bases between them. The DNA for the CDR3 is TGTGCCAGCAGTTTCTACAGGTACGACGAGCAGTACTTC. Amino acid sequence: CASSFYRYDEQYF.

The genes are TRBV10-1 and TRBJ1-1, with no clear D. The CDR3 spans 13 residues. Germline V gene data show CDR1 as WNHNN and CDR2 as SYGVQD (reference sequence). Deletions cut 3 bases from V and 0 bases from J, with 5 bases between. The CDR3 is CASSDEVNTEAFF. The CDR3 region has the DNA TGCGCCAGCAGTGACGAGGTGAACACTGAAGCTTTCTTT.

In DNA form, the CDR3 reads TGTGCCAGCAATTTCGCGGGAGAAAGCAATCAGCCCCAGCATTTT. The encoded protein is CASNFAGESNQPQHF. The gene calls are TRBV25-1 and TRBJ1-5; D call uncertain. Trimming stripped 7 bases from V and 1 base from J, with 14 bases between. This CDR3 contains 15 residues. Germline CDR1 reads MGHDK; CDR2 reads SYGVNS.

The gene calls are TRBV4-1 and TRBJ1-1, with 10 positions matching TRBD1. The length of the CDR3 is 14 residues. Per the germline V gene, CDR1 is MGHRA and CDR2 is YSYEKL. V lost 4 bases and J lost 8; bases outside the gene matches: 7. CDR3 coding DNA: TGCGCCAGCAGCCTCGGGACAGGGGCCTCCGAAGCTTTCTTT. This sequence encodes CASSLGTGASEAFF.

The gene calls are TRBV19 and TRBJ1-1; the D is unclear. The CDR3 has 13 residues. Germline V gene lookup returns CDR1 LNHDA and CDR2 SQIVND (reference sequence). V was cut by 4 bases and J by 2 bases, with 8 bases left in between. Here the CDR3 reads CASSTVQNTEAFF. The CDR3 DNA follows: TGTGCCAGTAGTACAGTCCAAAACACTGAAGCTTTCTTT.

This chain uses TRBV27 with TRBJ1-5; TRBD1 is a possible D gene (5 bases). Per germline, CDR1 MNHEY and CDR2 SMNVEV (reference sequence). The CDR3 is 17 amino acids. Trimming took 2 bases from V and 3 from J, leaving 17 bases between them. The CDR3 DNA follows: TGTGCCAGCAGTTTAGGAGTACCGGGACGGCTCAATCAGCCCCAGCATTTT. As protein: CASSLGVPGRLNQPQHF.

This clone occurred once. The rearrangement uses TRBV5-4 and TRBJ2-3; TRBD2 aligns across 11 bases. Germline V gene data show CDR1 as SGHNT and CDR2 as YYREEE (reference sequence). V was pared by 0 bases and J by 4 bases, with 1 base of the junction left unmatched. The CDR3 length is 15 residues. Here the CDR3 DNA reads TGTGCCAGCAGCTTGGTTAGCGGGGGGGCAGATACGCAGTATTTT. Its protein product is CASSLVSGGADTQYF.

The V call is TRBV4-1, the J call TRBJ1-1; perhaps TRBD1 as D (5 bases). Trimming took off 1 base at V and 5 bases at J, with 11 bases between the two ends. This CDR3 has 14 residues. CDR1 is MGHRA, CDR2 YSYEKL, per germline. CDR3 protein: CASSQVNWGTEAFF. As DNA, the CDR3 is TGCGCCAGCAGCCAAGTGAATTGGGGGACTGAAGCTTTCTTT.

The V gene is TRBV5-1, the J gene TRBJ1-2, with a tentative D call TRBD1 (6 bases). V lost 2 bases, J lost 3 bases, and 11 bases lay in between. The germline gives CDR1 SGHRS, CDR2 YFSETQ. CDR3 length equals 14 residues. Here the CDR3 DNA reads TGCGCCAGCAGCTTCGAGGGGGGCGACTATGGCTACACCTTC. Amino acids: CASSFEGGDYGYTF.

CDR3 bases: TGTGCCAGCAGGGACAGGGCTTATTATGGCTACACCTTC. Protein sequence: CASRDRAYYGYTF. The chain couples TRBV28 to TRBJ1-2, with 8 nucleotides matching TRBD1. Germline loops: CDR1 MDHEN, CDR2 SYDVKM. Losses at the gene ends were 6 bases for V and 5 bases for J; bases not matched to a gene: 5. CDR3 size: 13 residues.

This rearrangement joins TRBV29-1 to TRBJ1-2; the D is unclear. The CDR3 loop spans 11 amino acids. From germline, CDR1 is SQVTM and CDR2 ANQGSEA. Trimming cost V 4 bases and J 6 bases, with 9 bases left between them. CDR3 nucleotide sequence: TGCAGCGTTGGGGTAGGAGATGGCTACACCTTC. It encodes CSVGVGDGYTF.